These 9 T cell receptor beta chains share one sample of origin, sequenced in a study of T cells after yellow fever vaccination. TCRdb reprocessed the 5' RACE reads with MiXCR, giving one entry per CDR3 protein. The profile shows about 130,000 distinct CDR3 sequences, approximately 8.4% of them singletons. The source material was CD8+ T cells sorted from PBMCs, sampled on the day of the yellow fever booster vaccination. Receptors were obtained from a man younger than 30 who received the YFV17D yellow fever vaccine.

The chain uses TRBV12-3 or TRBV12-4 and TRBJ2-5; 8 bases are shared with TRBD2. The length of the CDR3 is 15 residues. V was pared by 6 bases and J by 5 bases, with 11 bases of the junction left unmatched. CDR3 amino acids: CASSPGGGGWETQYF. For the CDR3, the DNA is TGTGCCAGCAGCCCTGGTGGCGGGGGGTGGGAGACCCAGTACTTC.

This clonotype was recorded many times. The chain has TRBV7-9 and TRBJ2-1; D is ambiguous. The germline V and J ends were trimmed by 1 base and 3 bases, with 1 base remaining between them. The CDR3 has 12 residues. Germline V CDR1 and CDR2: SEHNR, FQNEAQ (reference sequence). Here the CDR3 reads CASSLDYNEQFF. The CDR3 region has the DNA TGTGCCAGCAGCTTAGACTACAATGAGCAGTTCTTC.

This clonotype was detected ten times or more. CDR3 coding DNA: TGTGCCAGCAGCTTAGGGGAGCAGTTCTTC. Protein: CASSLGEQFF. The chain joins TRBV7-8 to TRBJ2-1; D unresolved. This CDR3 contains 10 residues. V was shortened by 1 base and J by 10 bases, with 2 bases between the two germline ends. Germline values: CDR1 SGHVS, CDR2 FQNEAQ.

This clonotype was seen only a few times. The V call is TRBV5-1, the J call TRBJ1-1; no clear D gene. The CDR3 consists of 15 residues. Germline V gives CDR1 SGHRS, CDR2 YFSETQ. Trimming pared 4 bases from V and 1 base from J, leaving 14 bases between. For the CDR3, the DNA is TGCGCCAGCAGCCTGGTTTCAGGATGGAACACTGAAGCTTTCTTT. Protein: CASSLVSGWNTEAFF.

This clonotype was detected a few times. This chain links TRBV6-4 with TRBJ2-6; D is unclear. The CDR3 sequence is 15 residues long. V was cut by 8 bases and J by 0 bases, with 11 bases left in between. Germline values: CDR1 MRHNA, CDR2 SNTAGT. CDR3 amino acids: CASSDFGSGANVLTF. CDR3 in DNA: TGTGCCAGCTCTGATTTCGGCTCTGGGGCCAACGTCCTGACTTTC.

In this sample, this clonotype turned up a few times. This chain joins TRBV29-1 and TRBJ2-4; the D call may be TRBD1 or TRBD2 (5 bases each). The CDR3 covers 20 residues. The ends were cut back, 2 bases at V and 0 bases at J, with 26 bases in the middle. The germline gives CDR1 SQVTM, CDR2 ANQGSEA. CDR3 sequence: CSVERRSRDEVHLAKNIQYF. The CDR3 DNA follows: TGCAGCGTTGAACGTCGCTCCCGGGACGAAGTACACCTAGCCAAAAACATTCAGTACTTC.

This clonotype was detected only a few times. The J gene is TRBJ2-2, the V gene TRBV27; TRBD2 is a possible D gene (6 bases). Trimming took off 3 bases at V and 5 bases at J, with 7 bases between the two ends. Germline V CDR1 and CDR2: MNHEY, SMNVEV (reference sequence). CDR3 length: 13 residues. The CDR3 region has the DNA TGTGCCAGCAGTTTTCTAGCGACCGGGGAGCTGTTTTTT. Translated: CASSFLATGELFF.

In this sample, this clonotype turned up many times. The CDR3, as DNA: TGCGCCAGCAGCCAATTTTTCGGGACGACTAATGAAAAACTGTTTTTT. Translating gives CASSQFFGTTNEKLFF. V usage is TRBV4-1 and J usage is TRBJ1-4; possible D gene TRBD1, 5 bases. Trimming removed 2 bases from V and 2 bases from J, with 12 bases in between. Looked up from germline, CDR1 is MGHRA and CDR2 is YSYEKL. The CDR3 is 16 amino acids.

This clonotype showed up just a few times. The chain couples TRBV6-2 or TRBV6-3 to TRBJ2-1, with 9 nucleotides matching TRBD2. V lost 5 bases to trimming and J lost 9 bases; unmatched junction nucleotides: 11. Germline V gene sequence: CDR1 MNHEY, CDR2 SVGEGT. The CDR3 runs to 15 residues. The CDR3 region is CASSMSGGLVGEQFF. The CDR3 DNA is TGTGCCAGCAGTATGAGCGGGGGGCTGGTTGGTGAGCAGTTCTTC.